This T cell receptor beta chain is drawn from a study of graft-versus-host responses after intestinal transplantation (dated by TCRdb to the early 2020s). Study-wide context: The transplants that recipients received were multivisceral, liver-intestinal, or isolated intestinal. Every recipient was given anti-thymocyte globulin induction, followed by about three years of maintenance tacrolimus and steroids. After intestinal transplantation, graft-versus-host and host-versus-graft alloreactive T cell clones in the graft, circulation and bone marrow were tracked using bulk TCR-beta CDR3 sequencing. To identify alloreactive clones, pre-transplant mixed lymphocyte reaction products were sequenced and compared with unstimulated pre-transplant donor and recipient T cells. The cohort enrolled about two dozen intestinal transplant recipients including one retransplant, and a few patients lacking pretransplant specimens were excluded. A peak of at least 4% donor T cells among recipient peripheral blood mononuclear cells was the definition used for donor T cell macrochimerism. Rather than going through the commercial service, samples from three later patients were sequenced in-house on an Illumina MiSeq and processed with MiXCR. Broader findings and caveats from the paper: Early after transplant, declines in HvG clones were associated with peak levels of circulating GvH clones. GvH clones were detected in recipient bone marrow, and some appeared earlier in ileal mucosa or blood, consistent with an intestinal mucosal origin. The conclusions were limited by the relatively low number and heterogeneity of the intestinal transplant patients. In the allografts of patients with donor T cell macrochimerism, GvH to HvG T cell clonal ratios were high.

This clone came up a few times. No clone much larger than this one lies a single base away; base qualities are absent. The germline ends are 6 bases apart after V is trimmed by 5 bases and J by 4 bases. The CDR3 sequence holds 11 residues, the cysteine and phenylalanine included. Only the CDR3 region is kept as DNA, spanning 33 bases read in frame from base 1. The germline V gene encodes CDR1 MNHEY and CDR2 SVGAGI. In the paper's terms, the time point label means: cells obtained before transplantation from donor or recipient. In the mixed lymphocyte reactions, approximately 200,000 CFSE-labeled pre-transplant responders were plated with approximately 200,000 irradiated violet-dye-labeled stimulators and cultured for about six days. After the mixed lymphocyte reaction, proliferating CD3+CD4+CFSE-low and CD3+CD8+CFSE-low responder cells were FACS-sorted on a BD Influx sorter. The library was made by the immunoSEQ multiplex PCR assay. For most patients, genomic DNA was isolated with the Qiagen DNeasy Blood and Tissue Kit and shipped frozen to Adaptive Biotechnologies for TCR sequencing. High-throughput TCR-beta CDR3 sequencing of genomic DNA from most patients was performed by Adaptive Biotechnologies. Regarding the original processing steps: TCR sequencing data were retrieved from Adaptive's ImmunoSEQ software for 18 patients, whereas three other patients were processed with MiXCR and VDJtools. CD4 versus CD8 sorting errors were corrected by removing sequences found in both subsets at a frequency ratio below 5:1. Because the origin of CDR3 nucleotide sequences shared between donor and recipient could not be assigned, those sequences were removed. Alloreactive clones required at least 2-fold expansion over unstimulated cells and minimum CFSE-low frequency of 0.002% (template counts) or 0.001% (read counts). Clones detected in sequenced pre-transplant spleen, lymph node, or MLR CFSE-low populations of the donor or recipient were defined as mappable. The cumulative frequency of alloreactive clones was calculated as a percentage of all sequences, weighted by copy number. This immuneACCESS table, as held by TCRdb, lists in-frame sequences with V and J called but not all clones. Of the missing ones, under half trace to an unresolved V gene in checked studies; the others have no known cause. V, J and clone size were drawn from that table, and D and trimming were deduced from the DNA. For this sample the table gives roughly 20,000 clones, of which 40% to 45% were detected only once. Approximately 1.7% of the sample is held by the ten biggest clonotypes.

Recombination connected TRBV6-5 to TRBJ2-7; the D gene cannot be resolved reliably. The origin of this receptor is a human patient who received an intestinal transplant. The sequenced sample was alloreactive CD8+ T cells from a mixed lymphocyte reaction culture, obtained before intestinal transplant. The meaning of the sample's cell subset or site label: CFSE-low proliferating T cells sorted from roughly six-day pre-transplant mixed lymphocyte reaction (GvH or HvG direction). For the CDR3, the sequence is CASSELYEQYF. The nucleotide sequence is TGTGCCAGCAGTGAATTGTACGAGCAGTACTTC.